The sequence of this T cell receptor beta chain was determined in a study of cytomegalovirus exposure and HLA in healthy donors. Study-level information: A preliminary data release comprised tens of millions of unique TCRs obtained from HLA-typed donors.

The CDR3 sequence is 12 residues long. Trimming removed 5 bases from V and 8 bases from J, with 12 bases in between. Germline assignment: CDR1 LNHNV and CDR2 YYDKDF (reference sequence). PCR amplification relied on 60 Vbeta primers (plus 13 Jbeta primers). The data were produced by immunoSEQ multiplex PCR, yet TCRdb's version contains in-frame clones alone and is incomplete. The table includes 110,000 or so clones, 70% to 80% detected once. Comment on this clone: As yet, its antigen is unknown.

Study-wide results and limits: In a later analysis, common viral pathogens appeared linked to several of the most significant clusters. Reports state that TCR beta sequences accurately predicted most subjects' HLA-A and HLA-B alleles. Researchers reported from a later analysis that most CMV-associated TCR beta chains appeared HLA-restricted.

The J gene is TRBJ1-1, the V gene TRBV15; a possible D gene is TRBD1 (6 bases). The sample comprised PBMCs. The receptor comes from a female donor in good health and CMV-seronegative. This CDR3 reads CATSRQETEAFF. The DNA of the CDR3 is TGTGCCACCAGCCGACAGGAAACCGAAGCTTTCTTT.